Detailed here is one T cell receptor (beta chain). Its specificity is not known. This sample was taken from a study of cytomegalovirus exposure and HLA in healthy donors. Whole-study context: Among several hundred genotyped donors, about 80% fell in the Caucasian-associated ancestry cluster.

PCR amplification relied on 60 Vbeta primers (plus 13 Jbeta primers). Clones were read by immunoSEQ multiplex PCR, and TCRdb kept only the in-frame ones, dropping some. The table shows roughly 150,000 clones, with 80% to 85% occurring only once. Though nominally healthy at sampling, donors likely had unrecorded immune exposures. Germline V CDR1 and CDR2: SGDLS, YYNGEE. CDR3 size: 16 residues. The study, taken as a whole, reports: Specificity for CMV antigens was confirmed in vitro for a few of the CMV-associated chains. About 87% or about 30% of the time was how often most TCR beta V segments were productive, according to an earlier analysis.

Sample: PBMCs. The sequence came from a boy between 2 and 10 years old in good health and CMV-seronegative. This chain uses TRBV9 with TRBJ2-5; 9 bases are shared with TRBD2. The DNA end lines up better with TRBJ2-7; the J call may be wrong. The DNA for the CDR3 is TGTGCCAGCAGCGTAGGAGCCGGGACTAGCTTCATCGAGCAGTACTTC. This codes for CASSVGAGTSFIEQYF.